The 6 T cell receptor beta chains in this list originate from one sample, sequenced in a study of blood T cells in healthy people across ages. A second PCR, run for roughly 7 to 12 cycles, used a sample-barcoded 5' primer plus a J-beta primer mix. TCRdb recomputed calls from the 5' RACE reads with MiXCR, one row per CDR3 protein. Here the sample spans 1.5 million to 1.9 million distinct CDR3 sequences, roughly 43% being singletons. Sequenced: blood. The receptor set was obtained from a woman aged 18-29 years in good health.

CDR3 sequence (DNA): TGCAGTGCGAACAGCGGGGACGGGGAGCTGTTTTTT. Its translation: CSANSGDGELFF. The rearrangement links TRBV20-1 to TRBJ2-2; 7 nucleotides line up with TRBD2. CDR1 DFQATT and CDR2 SNEGSKA come from the germline V gene (reference sequence). The CDR3 extends over 12 amino acids. V lost 6 bases, J lost 7 bases, and 5 bases stayed unmatched.

This chain connects TRBV7-8 to TRBJ2-1; D gene unclear. Germline lookup yields CDR1 SGHVS and CDR2 FQNEAQ. Deletions cut 2 bases from V and 0 bases from J, with 11 bases between. This CDR3 is built from 16 residues. This CDR3 reads CASSLWVPFSYNEQFF. The CDR3 nucleotides are TGTGCCAGCAGCTTATGGGTCCCGTTCTCCTACAATGAGCAGTTCTTC.

The V gene is TRBV4-1, the J gene TRBJ2-3, with D perhaps TRBD1 or TRBD2 (5 bases each). The V gene lost 5 bases and the J gene lost 6 bases, with 12 bases spanning the gap. CDR1 and CDR2 (germline): MGHRA, YSYEKL. The length of the CDR3 is 13 residues. CDR3 bases: TGCGCCAGCAGCACCGCTGGGGGTGATACGCAGTATTTT. It yields the protein CASSTAGGDTQYF.

This rearrangement joins TRBV6-5 to TRBJ2-3; TRBD1 is a possible D gene (6 bases). From germline, CDR1 is MNHEY and CDR2 SVGAGI. This CDR3 is 16 amino acids long. Trimming cost V 5 bases and J 0 bases, with 15 bases left between them. The CDR3 protein is CASSRTAYFSTDTQYF. The CDR3 nucleotides are TGTGCCAGCAGTAGGACAGCTTACTTTAGCACAGATACGCAGTATTTT.

CDR3 sequence (DNA): TGTGCCAGCAGCCGTGACAGGCATCACGAGCAGTACTTC. Translated, it gives CASSRDRHHEQYF. The chain carries TRBV27 and TRBJ2-7, with D possibly TRBD1 on 6 matching bases. CDR1 is MNHEY, CDR2 SMNVEV, per germline (reference sequence). Trimming removed 6 bases from V and 5 bases from J, with 14 bases in between. CDR3 length: 13 residues.

The genes are TRBV7-2 and TRBJ2-7; the D gene is possibly TRBD2 (5 bases). Trimming left V 4 bases short and J 4 bases short, with 20 bases between. This CDR3 contains 16 residues. Germline V gene lookup returns CDR1 SGHTA and CDR2 FQGNSA. CDR3: CASSSPGFFPPYEQYF. The CDR3 nucleotides read TGTGCCAGCAGCTCGCCGGGGTTTTTCCCACCTTACGAGCAGTACTTC.